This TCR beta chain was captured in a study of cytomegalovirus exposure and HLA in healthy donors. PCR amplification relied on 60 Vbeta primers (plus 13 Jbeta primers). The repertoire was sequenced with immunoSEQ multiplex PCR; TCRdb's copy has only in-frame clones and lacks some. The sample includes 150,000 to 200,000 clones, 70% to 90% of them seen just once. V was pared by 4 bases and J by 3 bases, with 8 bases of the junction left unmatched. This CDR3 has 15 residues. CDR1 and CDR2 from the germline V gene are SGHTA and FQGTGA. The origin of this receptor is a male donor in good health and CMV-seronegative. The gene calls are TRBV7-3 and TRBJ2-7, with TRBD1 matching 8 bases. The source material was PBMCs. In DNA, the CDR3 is TGTGCCAGCAGCTCATTCCGGACAGGGAACTACGAGCAGTACTTC. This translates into CASSSFRTGNYEQYF.